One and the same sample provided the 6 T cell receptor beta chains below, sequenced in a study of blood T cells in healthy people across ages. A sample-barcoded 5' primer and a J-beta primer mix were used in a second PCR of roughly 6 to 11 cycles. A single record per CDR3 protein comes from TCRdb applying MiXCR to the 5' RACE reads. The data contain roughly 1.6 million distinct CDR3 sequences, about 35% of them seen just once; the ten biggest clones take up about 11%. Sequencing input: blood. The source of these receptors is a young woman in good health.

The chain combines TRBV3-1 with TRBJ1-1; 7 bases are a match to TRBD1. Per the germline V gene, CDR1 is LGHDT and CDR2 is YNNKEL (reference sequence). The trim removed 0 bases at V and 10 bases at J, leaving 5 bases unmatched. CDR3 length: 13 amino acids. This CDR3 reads CASSQDWEGAAFF. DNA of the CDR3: TGTGCCAGCAGCCAAGATTGGGAGGGGGCAGCTTTCTTT.

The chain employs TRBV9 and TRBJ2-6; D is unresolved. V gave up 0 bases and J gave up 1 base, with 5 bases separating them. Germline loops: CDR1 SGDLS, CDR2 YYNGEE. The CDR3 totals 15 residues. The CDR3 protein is CASSVGPSGANVLTF. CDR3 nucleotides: TGTGCCAGCAGCGTAGGTCCTTCTGGGGCCAACGTCCTGACTTTC.

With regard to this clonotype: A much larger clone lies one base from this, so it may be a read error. In DNA, the CDR3 is TGTGCCAGCAGCCAAAGGGCAACCTACGAGCAGTACTTC. Translating gives CASSQRATYEQYF. The chain uses TRBV28 and TRBJ2-7; D remains ambiguous. The CDR3 contains 13 residues. In germline, CDR1 is MDHEN, CDR2 SYDVKM. Trimming left V 6 bases short and J 2 bases short, with 11 bases between.

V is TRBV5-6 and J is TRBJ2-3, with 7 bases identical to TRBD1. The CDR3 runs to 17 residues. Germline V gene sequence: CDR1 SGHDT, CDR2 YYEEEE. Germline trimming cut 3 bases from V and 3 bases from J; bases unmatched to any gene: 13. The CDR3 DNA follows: TGTGCCAGCAGCTCAACCACTTCGACAGGGCGGACAGATACGCAGTATTTT. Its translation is CASSSTTSTGRTDTQYF. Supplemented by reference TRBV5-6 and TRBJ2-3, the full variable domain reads DAGVTQSPTHLIKTRGQQVTLRCSPKSGHDTVSWYQQALGQGPQFIFQYYEEEERQRGNFPDRFSGHQFPNYSSELNVNALLLGDSALYLCASSSTTSTGRTDTQYFGPGTRLTVL.

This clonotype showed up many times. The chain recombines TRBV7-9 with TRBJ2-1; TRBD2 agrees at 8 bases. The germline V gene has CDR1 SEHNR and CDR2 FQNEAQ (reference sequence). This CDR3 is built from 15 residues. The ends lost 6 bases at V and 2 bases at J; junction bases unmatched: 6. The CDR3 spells CASRSLAVTYNEQFF. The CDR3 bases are TGTGCCAGCAGATCACTAGCGGTAACCTACAATGAGCAGTTCTTC.

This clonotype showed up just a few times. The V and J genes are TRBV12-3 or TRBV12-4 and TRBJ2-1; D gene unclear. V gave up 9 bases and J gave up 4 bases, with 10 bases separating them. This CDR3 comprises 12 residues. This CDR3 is CASRGVYNEQFF. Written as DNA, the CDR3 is TGTGCCAGTCGTGGGGTATACAATGAGCAGTTCTTC.